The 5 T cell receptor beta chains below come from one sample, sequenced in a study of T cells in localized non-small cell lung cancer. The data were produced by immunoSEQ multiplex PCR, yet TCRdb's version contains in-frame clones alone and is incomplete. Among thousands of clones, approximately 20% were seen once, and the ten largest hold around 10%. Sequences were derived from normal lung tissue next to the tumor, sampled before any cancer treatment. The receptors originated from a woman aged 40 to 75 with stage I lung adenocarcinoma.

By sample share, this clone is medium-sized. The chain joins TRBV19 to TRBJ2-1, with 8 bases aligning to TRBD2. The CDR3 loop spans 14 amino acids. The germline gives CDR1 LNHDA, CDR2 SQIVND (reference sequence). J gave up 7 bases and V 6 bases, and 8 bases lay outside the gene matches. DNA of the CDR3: TGTGCCAGTAGACCGAGCGGGAGTGGTAATGAGCAGTTCTTC. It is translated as CASRPSGSGNEQFF.

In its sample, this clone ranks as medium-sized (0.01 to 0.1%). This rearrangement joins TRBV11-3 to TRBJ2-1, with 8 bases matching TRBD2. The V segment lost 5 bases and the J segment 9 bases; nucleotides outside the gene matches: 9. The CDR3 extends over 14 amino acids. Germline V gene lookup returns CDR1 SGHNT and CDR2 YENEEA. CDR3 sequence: CASSPEGLEIEQFF. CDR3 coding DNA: TGTGCCAGCAGCCCGGAGGGACTAGAAATTGAGCAGTTCTTC.

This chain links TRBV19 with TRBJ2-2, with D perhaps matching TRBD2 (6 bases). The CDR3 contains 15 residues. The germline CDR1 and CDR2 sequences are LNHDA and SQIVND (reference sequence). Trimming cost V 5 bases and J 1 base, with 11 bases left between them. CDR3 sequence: CASSDGGMNTGELFF. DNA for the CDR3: TGTGCCAGTAGTGATGGGGGGATGAACACCGGGGAGCTGTTTTTT. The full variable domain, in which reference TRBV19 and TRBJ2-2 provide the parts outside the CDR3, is DGGITQSPKYLFRKEGQNVTLSCEQNLNHDAMYWYRQDPGQGLRLIYYSQIVNDFQKGDIAEGYSVSREKKESFPLTVTSAQKNPTAFYLCASSDGGMNTGELFFGEGSRLTVL.

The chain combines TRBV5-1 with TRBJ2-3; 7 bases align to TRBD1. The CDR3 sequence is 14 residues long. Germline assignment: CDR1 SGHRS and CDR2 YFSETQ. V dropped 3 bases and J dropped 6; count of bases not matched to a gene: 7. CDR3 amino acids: CASSSRGRGDTQYF. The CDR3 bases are TGCGCCAGCAGCTCTCGTGGCAGGGGGGATACGCAGTATTTT.

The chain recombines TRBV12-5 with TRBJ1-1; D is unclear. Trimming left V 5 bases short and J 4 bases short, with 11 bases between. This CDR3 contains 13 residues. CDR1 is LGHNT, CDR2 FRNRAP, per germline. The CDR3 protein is CASGAREGTEAFF. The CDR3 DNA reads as TGTGCTAGTGGTGCAAGGGAGGGCACTGAAGCTTTCTTT.